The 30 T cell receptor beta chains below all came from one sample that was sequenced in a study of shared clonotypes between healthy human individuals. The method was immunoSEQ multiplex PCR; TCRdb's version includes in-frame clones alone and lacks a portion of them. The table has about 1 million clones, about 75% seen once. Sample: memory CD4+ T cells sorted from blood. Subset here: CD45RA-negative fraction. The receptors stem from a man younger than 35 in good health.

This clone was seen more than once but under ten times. Here the CDR3 reads CASSPLGGNTEAFF. CDR3 nucleotides: TGTGCCAGCAGCCCCTTGGGGGGGAACACTGAAGCTTTCTTT. The chain carries TRBV11-2 and TRBJ1-1; D may be TRBD1 (5 bases). CDR1 SGHAT and CDR2 FQNNGV come from the germline V gene. The CDR3 runs 14 residues. V gave up 5 bases and J gave up 1 base, with 11 bases separating them.

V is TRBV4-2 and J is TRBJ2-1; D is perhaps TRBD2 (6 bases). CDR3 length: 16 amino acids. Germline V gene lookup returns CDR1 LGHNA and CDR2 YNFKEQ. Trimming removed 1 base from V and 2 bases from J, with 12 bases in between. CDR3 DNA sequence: TGTGCCAGCAGCCAAGGGAACGGGGAGGCCTACAATGAGCAGTTCTTC. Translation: CASSQGNGEAYNEQFF.

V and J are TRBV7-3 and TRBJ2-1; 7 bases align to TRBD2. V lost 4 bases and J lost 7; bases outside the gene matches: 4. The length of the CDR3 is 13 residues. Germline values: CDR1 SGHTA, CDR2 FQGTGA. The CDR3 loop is CASSSGLSNEQFF. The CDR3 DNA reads TGTGCCAGCAGCTCGGGACTATCGAATGAGCAGTTCTTC.

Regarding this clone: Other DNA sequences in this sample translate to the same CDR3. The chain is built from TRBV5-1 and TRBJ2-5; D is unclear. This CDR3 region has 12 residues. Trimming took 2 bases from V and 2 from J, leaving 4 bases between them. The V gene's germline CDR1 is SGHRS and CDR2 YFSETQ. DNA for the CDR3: TGCGCCAGCAGCTTACCTCAAGAGACCCAGTACTTC. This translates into CASSLPQETQYF.

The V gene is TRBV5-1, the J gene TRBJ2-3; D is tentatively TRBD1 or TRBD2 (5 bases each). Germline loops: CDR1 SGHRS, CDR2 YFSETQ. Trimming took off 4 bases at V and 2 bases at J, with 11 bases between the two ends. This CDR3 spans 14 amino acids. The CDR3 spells CASSTGTHTDTQYF. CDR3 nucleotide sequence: TGCGCCAGCAGCACTGGGACCCACACAGATACGCAGTATTTT.

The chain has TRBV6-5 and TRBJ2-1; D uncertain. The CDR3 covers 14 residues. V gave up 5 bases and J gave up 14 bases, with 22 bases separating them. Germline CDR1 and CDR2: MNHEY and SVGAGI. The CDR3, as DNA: TGTGCCAGCAGTAGGTCGTCCCCCGGGCAAAGGGAGTTCTTC. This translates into CASSRSSPGQREFF.

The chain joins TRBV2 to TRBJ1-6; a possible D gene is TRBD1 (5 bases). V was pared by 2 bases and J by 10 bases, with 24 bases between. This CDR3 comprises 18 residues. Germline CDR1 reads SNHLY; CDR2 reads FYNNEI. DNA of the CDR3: TGTGCCAGCAGTGAATTCTTACTCGGGGCCGACCCCCACTCACCCCTCCACTTT. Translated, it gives CASSEFLLGADPHSPLHF. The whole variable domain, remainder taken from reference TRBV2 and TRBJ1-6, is EPEVTQTPSHQVTQMGQEVILRCVPISNHLYFYWYRQILGQKVEFLVSFYNNEISEKSEIFDDQFSVERPDGSNFTLKIRSTKLEDSAMYFCASSEFLLGADPHSPLHFGNGTRLTVT.

CDR3 sequence (DNA): TGTGCCATCAGCCAATCCGGGACAGTCGGGGGCAATGAGCAGTTCTTC. It yields the protein CAISQSGTVGGNEQFF. V gene TRBV10-3 combines with J gene TRBJ2-1; the D gene is possibly TRBD1 (7 bases). In germline, CDR1 is ENHRY, CDR2 SYGVKD. With 6 bases removed from V and 6 bases from J, the gap between germline ends came to 21 bases. The CDR3 consists of 16 residues.

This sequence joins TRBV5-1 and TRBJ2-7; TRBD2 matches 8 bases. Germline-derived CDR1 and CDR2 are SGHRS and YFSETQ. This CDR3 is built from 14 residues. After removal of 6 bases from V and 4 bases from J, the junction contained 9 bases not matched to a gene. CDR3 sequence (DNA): TGCGCCAGCACCCCGGACGGGGGGGGGTACGAGCAGTACTTC. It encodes CASTPDGGGYEQYF. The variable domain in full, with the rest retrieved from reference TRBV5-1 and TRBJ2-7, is KAGVTQTPRYLIKTRGQQVTLSCSPISGHRSVSWYQQTPGQGLQFLFEYFSETQRNKGNFPGRFSGRQFSNSRSEMNVSTLELGDSALYLCASTPDGGGYEQYFGPGTRLTVT.

This CDR3 reads CASSPGGSGGTGELFF. CDR3 DNA: TGTGCCAGCAGCCCTGGGGGCTCTGGTGGAACCGGGGAGCTGTTTTTT. This chain links TRBV7-3 with TRBJ2-2, with D possibly TRBD1 on 6 matching bases. Germline lookup yields CDR1 SGHTA and CDR2 FQGTGA. The CDR3 spans 16 residues. Trimming pared 5 bases from V and 5 bases from J, leaving 18 bases between.

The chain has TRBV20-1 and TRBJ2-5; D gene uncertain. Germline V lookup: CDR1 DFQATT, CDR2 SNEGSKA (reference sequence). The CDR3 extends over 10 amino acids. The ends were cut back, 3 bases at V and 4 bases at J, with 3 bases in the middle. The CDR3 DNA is TGCAGTGCTAGTATAGAGACCCAGTACTTC. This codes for CSASIETQYF.

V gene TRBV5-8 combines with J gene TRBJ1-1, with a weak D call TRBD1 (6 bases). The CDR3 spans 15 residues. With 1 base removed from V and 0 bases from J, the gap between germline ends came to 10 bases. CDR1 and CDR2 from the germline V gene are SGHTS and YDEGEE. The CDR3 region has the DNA TGTGCCAGCAGCTTGAAAGGGACACTGAACACTGAAGCTTTCTTT. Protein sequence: CASSLKGTLNTEAFF. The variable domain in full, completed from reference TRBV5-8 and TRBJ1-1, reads EAGVTQSPTHLIKTRGQQATLRCSPISGHTSVYWYQQALGLGLQFLLWYDEGEERNRGNFPPRFSGRQFPNYSSELNVNALELEDSALYLCASSLKGTLNTEAFFGQGTRLTVV.

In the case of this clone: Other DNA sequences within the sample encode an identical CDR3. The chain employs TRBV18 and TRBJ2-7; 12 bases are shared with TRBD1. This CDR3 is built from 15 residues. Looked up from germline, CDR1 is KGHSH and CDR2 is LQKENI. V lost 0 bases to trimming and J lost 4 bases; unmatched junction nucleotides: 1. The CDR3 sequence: CASSPPGQGAYEQYF. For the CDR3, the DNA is TGTGCCAGCTCACCACCGGGACAGGGGGCGTACGAGCAGTACTTC. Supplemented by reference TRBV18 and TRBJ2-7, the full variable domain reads NAGVMQNPRHLVRRRGQEARLRCSPMKGHSHVYWYRQLPEEGLKFMVYLQKENIIDESGMPKERFSAEFPKEGPSILRIQQVVRGDSAAYFCASSPPGQGAYEQYFGPGTRLTVT.

The DNA for the CDR3 is TGTGCCAGCAGCAAAGCGCGCAGGGAGGTAAGTTCCTACAATGAGCAGTTCTTC. Its protein is CASSKARREVSSYNEQFF. The chain has TRBV21-1 and TRBJ2-1; TRBD2, as called in the table, went unchecked against the DNA. TRBV21-1 is flagged as a pseudogene. The CDR3 totals 18 residues.

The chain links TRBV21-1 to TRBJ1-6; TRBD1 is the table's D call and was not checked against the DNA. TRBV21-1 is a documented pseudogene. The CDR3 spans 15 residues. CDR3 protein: CASSKAGRNNSPLHF. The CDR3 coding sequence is TGTGCCAGCAGCAAAGCGGGGCGGAACAATTCACCCCTCCACTTT.

Here the CDR3 DNA reads TGTGCCAGCGCCGGGGGGGCTAATTCACCCCTCCACTTT. Its translation: CASAGGANSPLHF. V gene TRBV7-9 combines with J gene TRBJ1-6; TRBD1 might be the D (6 bases). Germline assignment: CDR1 SEHNR and CDR2 FQNEAQ (reference sequence). This CDR3 spans 13 amino acids. V was clipped by 8 bases and J by 6 bases, with 11 bases between them.

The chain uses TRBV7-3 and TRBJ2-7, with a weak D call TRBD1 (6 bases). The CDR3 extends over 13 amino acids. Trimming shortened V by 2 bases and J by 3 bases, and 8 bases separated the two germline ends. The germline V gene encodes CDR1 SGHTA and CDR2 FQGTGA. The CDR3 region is CASSLEQGYEQYF. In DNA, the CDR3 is TGTGCCAGCAGCTTAGAACAGGGCTACGAGCAGTACTTC.

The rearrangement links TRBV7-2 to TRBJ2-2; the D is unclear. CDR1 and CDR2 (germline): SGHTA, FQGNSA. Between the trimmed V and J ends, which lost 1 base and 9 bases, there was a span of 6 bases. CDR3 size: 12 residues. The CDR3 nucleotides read TGTGCCAGCAGCTTAGAGGTCCGGGAGCTGTTTTTT. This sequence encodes CASSLEVRELFF.

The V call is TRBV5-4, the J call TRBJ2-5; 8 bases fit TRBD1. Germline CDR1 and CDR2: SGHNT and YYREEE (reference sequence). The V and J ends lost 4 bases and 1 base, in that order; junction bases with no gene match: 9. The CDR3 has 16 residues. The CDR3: CASSLGQAFSQETQYF. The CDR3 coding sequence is TGTGCCAGCAGCCTGGGACAGGCGTTTTCCCAAGAGACCCAGTACTTC.

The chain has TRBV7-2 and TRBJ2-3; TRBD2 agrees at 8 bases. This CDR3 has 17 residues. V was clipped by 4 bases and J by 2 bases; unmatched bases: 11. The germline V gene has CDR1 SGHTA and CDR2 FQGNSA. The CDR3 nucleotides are TGTGCCAGCAGCTCCCCGTGGGGCGGGGGGAACACAGATACGCAGTATTTT. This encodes CASSSPWGGGNTDTQYF.

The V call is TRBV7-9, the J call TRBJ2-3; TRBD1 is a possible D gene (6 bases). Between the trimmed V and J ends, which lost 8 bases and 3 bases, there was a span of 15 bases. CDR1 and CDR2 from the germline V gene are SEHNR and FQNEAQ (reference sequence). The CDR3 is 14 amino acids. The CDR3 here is CASRTDRLTDTQYF. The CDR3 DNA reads TGTGCCAGCCGAACGGACAGATTAACAGATACGCAGTATTTT.

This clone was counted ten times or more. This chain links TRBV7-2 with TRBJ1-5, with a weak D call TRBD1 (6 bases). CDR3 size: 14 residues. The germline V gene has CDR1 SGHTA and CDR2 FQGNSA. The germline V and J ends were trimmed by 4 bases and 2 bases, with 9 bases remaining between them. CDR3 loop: CASSSRTGNQPQHF. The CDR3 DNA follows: TGTGCCAGCAGCTCGCGGACAGGCAATCAGCCCCAGCATTTT.

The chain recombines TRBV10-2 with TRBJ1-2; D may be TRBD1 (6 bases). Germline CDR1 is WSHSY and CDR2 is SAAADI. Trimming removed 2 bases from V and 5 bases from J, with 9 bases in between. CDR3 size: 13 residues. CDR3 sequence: CASSERGAYGYTF. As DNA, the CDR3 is TGCGCCAGCAGTGAGCGGGGGGCTTATGGCTACACCTTC.

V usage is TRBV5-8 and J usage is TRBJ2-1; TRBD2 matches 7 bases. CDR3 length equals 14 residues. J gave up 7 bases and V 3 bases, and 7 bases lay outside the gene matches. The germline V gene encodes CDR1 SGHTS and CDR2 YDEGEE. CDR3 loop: CASSSPGLSNEQFF. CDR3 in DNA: TGTGCCAGCAGCTCACCGGGACTATCAAATGAGCAGTTCTTC. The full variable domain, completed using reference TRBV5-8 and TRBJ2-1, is EAGVTQSPTHLIKTRGQQATLRCSPISGHTSVYWYQQALGLGLQFLLWYDEGEERNRGNFPPRFSGRQFPNYSSELNVNALELEDSALYLCASSSPGLSNEQFFGPGTRLTVL.

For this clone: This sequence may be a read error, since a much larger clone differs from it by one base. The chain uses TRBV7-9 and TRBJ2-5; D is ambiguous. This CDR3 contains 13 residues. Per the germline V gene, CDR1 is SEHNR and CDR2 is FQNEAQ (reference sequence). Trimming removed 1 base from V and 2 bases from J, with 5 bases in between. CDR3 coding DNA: TGTGCCAGCAGCTTAGGGGCACAAGAGACCCAGTACTTC. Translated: CASSLGAQETQYF.

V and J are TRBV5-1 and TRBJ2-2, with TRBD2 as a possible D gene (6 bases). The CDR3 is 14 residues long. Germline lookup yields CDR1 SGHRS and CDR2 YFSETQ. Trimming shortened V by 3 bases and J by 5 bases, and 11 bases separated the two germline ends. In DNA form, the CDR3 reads TGCGCCAGCAGCTGGGACTCCTCGACCGGGGAGCTGTTTTTT. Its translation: CASSWDSSTGELFF.

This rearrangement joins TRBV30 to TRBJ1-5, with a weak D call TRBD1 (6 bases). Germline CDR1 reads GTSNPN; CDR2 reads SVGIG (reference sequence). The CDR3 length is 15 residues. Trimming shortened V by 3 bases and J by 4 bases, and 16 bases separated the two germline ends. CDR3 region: CAWRAAQGTNQPQHF. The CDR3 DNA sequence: TGTGCCTGGAGGGCCGCGCAGGGGACGAATCAGCCCCAGCATTTT.

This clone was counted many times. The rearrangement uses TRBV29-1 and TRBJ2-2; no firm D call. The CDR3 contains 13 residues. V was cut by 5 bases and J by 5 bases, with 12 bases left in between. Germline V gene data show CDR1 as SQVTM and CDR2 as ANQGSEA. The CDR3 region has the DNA TGCAGCGTTCCTGGCACAGATACCGGGGAGCTGTTTTTT. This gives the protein CSVPGTDTGELFF.

This CDR3 is CASSLGKAYEQYF. The CDR3 bases are TGCGCCAGCAGCTTAGGTAAGGCCTACGAGCAGTACTTC. The genes are TRBV5-1 and TRBJ2-7; D ambiguous. Germline values: CDR1 SGHRS, CDR2 YFSETQ. The CDR3 loop spans 13 amino acids. The V and J ends lost 2 bases and 2 bases respectively, with 8 bases between them.

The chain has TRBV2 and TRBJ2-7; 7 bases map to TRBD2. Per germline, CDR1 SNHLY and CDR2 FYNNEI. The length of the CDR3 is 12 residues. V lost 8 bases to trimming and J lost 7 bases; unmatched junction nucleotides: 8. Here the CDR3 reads CASAARGGEQYF. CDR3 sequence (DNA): TGTGCCAGCGCTGCGCGGGGAGGGGAGCAGTACTTC.